This TCR beta chain was sequenced during a study of vaccination effects on CD4 cells after COVID-19. Germline V gene lookup returns CDR1 MNHEY and CDR2 SVGAGI. The CDR3 has 15 residues. V lost 4 bases and J 3 bases, leaving 16 bases between the germline ends. Clones were read by immunoSEQ multiplex PCR, and TCRdb kept only the in-frame ones, dropping some. Of tens of thousands of clones in the sample, almost 75% were seen once. The ViraFEST assay expanded antigen-specific CD4+ T cells with viral peptide pools before sequencing. Scientists isolated CD4+ T cells after a roughly 10-day culture period ended. Each participant received a vaccine that was either BNT162b2 or mRNA-1273, given as two doses. There are a few counts of this clone. Its antigen is undetermined.

The sample here was CD4+ T cells from PBMCs cultured with HCoV-229E spike peptides, taken after COVID-19 vaccination. This chain links TRBV6-5 with TRBJ2-7; D may be TRBD2 (6 bases). This TCR derives from a human donor who received a COVID-19 vaccine. The CDR3 sequence is CASSSSWRGDYEQYF. The CDR3 nucleotides are TGTGCCAGCAGTTCATCCTGGAGGGGTGACTACGAGCAGTACTTC.